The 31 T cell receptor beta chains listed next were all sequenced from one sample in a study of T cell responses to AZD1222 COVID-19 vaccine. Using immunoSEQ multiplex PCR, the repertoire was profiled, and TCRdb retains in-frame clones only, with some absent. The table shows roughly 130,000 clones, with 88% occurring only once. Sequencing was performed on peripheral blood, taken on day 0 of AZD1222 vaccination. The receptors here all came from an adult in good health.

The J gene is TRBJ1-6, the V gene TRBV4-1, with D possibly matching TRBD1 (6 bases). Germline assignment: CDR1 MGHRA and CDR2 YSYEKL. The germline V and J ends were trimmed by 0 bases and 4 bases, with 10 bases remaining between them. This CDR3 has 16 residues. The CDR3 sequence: CASSQEYGTYNSPLHF. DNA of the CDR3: TGCGCCAGCAGCCAAGAATACGGGACATATAATTCACCCCTCCACTTT.

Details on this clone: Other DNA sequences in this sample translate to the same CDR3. The CDR3 loop is CASSFRGGQETQYF. The CDR3 coding sequence is TGCGCCAGCAGCTTCCGGGGGGGCCAAGAGACCCAGTACTTC. The V call is TRBV5-1, the J call TRBJ2-5, with 8 bases that match TRBD2. Per germline, CDR1 SGHRS and CDR2 YFSETQ. This CDR3 has 14 residues. V was pared by 2 bases and J by 1 base, with 1 base of the junction left unmatched.

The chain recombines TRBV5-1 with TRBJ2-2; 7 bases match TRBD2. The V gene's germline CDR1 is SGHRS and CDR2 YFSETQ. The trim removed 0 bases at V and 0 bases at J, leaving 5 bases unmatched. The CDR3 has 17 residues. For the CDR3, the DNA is TGCGCCAGCAGCTTGGGAGGACTAGACTCGAACACCGGGGAGCTGTTTTTT. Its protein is CASSLGGLDSNTGELFF.

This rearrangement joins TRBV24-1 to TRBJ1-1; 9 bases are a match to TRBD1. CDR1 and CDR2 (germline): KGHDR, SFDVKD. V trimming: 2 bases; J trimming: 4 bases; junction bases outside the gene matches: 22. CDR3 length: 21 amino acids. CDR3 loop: CATSDYEGTGGGKGECTEAFF. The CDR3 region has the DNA TGTGCCACCAGTGATTATGAGGGAACAGGGGGCGGGAAAGGTGAATGCACTGAAGCTTTCTTT.

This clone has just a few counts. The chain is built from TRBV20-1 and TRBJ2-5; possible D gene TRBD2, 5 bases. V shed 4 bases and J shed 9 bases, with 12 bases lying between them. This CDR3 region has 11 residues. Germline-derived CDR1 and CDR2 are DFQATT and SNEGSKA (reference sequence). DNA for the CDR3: TGCAGTGCTAACCCCTTCGGGGCCCAGTACTTC. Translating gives CSANPFGAQYF.

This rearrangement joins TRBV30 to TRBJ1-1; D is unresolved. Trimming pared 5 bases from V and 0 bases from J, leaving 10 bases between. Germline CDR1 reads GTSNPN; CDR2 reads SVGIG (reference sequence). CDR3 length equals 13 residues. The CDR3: CAWVLDMNTEAFF. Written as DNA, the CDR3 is TGTGCCTGGGTATTGGATATGAACACTGAAGCTTTCTTT.

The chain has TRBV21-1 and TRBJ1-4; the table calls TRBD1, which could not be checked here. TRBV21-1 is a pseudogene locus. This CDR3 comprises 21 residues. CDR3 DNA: TGTGCCAGCAGCAAAGACGGACCGGGACAGGGGTTTACTGCAACTAATGAAAAACTGTTTTTT. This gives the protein CASSKDGPGQGFTATNEKLFF.

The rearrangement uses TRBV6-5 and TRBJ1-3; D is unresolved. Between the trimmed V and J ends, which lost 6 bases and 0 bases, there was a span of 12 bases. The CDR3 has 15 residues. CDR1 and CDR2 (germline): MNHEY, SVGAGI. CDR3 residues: CASSTMGNSGNTIYF. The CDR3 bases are TGTGCCAGCAGCACTATGGGAAACTCTGGAAACACCATATATTTT.

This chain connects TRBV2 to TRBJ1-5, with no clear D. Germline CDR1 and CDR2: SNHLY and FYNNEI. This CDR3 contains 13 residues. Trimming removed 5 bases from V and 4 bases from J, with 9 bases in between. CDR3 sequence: CASSNIMNQPQHF. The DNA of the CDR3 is TGTGCCAGCAGTAATATCATGAATCAGCCCCAGCATTTT. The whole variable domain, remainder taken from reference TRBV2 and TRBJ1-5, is EPEVTQTPSHQVTQMGQEVILRCVPISNHLYFYWYRQILGQKVEFLVSFYNNEISEKSEIFDDQFSVERPDGSNFTLKIRSTKLEDSAMYFCASSNIMNQPQHFGDGTRLSIL.

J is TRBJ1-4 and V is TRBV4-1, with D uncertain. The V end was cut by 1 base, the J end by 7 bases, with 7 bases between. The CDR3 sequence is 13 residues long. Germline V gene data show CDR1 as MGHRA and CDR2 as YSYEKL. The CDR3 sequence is CASSQGITEKLFF. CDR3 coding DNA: TGCGCCAGCAGCCAAGGGATAACTGAAAAACTGTTTTTT.

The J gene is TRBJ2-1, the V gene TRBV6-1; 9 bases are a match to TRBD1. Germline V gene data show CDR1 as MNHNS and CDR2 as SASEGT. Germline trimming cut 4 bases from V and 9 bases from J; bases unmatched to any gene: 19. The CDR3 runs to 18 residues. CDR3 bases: TGTGCCAGCAGTGGCATTATGGCGAGGCACAGGGGGCTGTCTGAGCAGTTCTTC. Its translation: CASSGIMARHRGLSEQFF.

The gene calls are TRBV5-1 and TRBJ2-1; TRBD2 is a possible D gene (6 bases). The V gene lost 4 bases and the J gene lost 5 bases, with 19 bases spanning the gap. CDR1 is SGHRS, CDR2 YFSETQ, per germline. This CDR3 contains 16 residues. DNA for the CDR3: TGCGCCAGCAGCCACGGGGACTGGCGGAATGACAATGAGCAGTTCTTC. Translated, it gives CASSHGDWRNDNEQFF.

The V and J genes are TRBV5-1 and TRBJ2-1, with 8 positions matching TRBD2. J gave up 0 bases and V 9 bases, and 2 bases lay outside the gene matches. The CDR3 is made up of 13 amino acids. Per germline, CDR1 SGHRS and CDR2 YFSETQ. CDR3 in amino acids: CATSGSSYNEQFF. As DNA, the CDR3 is TGCGCCACGAGCGGGAGCTCCTACAATGAGCAGTTCTTC.

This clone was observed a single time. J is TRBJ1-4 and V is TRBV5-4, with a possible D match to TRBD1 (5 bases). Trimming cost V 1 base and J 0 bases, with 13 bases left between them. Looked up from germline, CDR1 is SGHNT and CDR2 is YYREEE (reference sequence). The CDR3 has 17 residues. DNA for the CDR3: TGTGCCAGCAGCTTGTCAGGGACTCAAACAACTAATGAAAAACTGTTTTTT. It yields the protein CASSLSGTQTTNEKLFF. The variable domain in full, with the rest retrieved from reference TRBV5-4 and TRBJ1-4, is ETGVTQSPTHLIKTRGQQVTLRCSSQSGHNTVSWYQQALGQGPQFIFQYYREEENGRGNFPPRFSGLQFPNYSSELNVNALELDDSALYLCASSLSGTQTTNEKLFFGSGTQLSVL.

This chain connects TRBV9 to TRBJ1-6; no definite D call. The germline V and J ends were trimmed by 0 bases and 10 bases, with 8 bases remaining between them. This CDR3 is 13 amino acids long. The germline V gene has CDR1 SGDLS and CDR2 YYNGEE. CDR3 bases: TGTGCCAGCAGCGTAGTTAGCGGGTCACCCCTCCACTTT. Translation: CASSVVSGSPLHF.

This CDR3 reads CATSRVGGANEKLFF. CDR3 nucleotide sequence: TGTGCCACCAGCAGAGTGGGAGGGGCTAATGAAAAACTGTTTTTT. The chain links TRBV15 to TRBJ1-4, with D perhaps TRBD1 (5 bases). The CDR3 has 15 amino acids. Germline CDR1 is LNHNV and CDR2 is YYDKDF (reference sequence). Trimming took 1 base from V and 3 from J, leaving 9 bases between them.

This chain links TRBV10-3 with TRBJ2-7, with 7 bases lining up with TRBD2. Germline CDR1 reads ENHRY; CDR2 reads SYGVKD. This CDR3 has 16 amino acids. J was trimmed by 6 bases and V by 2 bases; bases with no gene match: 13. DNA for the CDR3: TGTGCCATCAGTGAGATGAGGGGCGGGAGTAGTAGCGAGCAGTACTTC. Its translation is CAISEMRGGSSSEQYF.

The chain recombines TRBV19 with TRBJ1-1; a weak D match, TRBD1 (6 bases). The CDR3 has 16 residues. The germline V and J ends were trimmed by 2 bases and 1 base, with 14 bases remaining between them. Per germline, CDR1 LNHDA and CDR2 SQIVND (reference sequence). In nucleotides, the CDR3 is TGTGCCAGTAGTATAATCCTAGGGGGAGGGAACACTGAAGCTTTCTTT. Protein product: CASSIILGGGNTEAFF.

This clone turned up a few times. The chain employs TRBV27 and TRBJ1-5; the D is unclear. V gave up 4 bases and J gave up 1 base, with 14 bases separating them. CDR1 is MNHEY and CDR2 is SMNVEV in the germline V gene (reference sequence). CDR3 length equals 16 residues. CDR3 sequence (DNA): TGTGCCAGCAGTTCCATCCGCTCCGGGAGCAATCAGCCCCAGCATTTT. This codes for CASSSIRSGSNQPQHF.

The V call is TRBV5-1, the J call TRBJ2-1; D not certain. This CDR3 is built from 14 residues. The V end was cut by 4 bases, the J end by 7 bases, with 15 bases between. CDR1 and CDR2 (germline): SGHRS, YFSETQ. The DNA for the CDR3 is TGCGCCAGCAGCCCGGGTCGAGACCTGAATGAGCAGTTCTTC. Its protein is CASSPGRDLNEQFF.

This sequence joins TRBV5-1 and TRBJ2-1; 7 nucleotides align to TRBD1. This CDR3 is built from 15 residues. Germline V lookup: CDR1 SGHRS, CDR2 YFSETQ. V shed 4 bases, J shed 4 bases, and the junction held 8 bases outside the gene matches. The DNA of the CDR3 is TGCGCCAGCAGCCGCCGGGACAGTGAGTACAATGAGCAGTTCTTC. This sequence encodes CASSRRDSEYNEQFF.

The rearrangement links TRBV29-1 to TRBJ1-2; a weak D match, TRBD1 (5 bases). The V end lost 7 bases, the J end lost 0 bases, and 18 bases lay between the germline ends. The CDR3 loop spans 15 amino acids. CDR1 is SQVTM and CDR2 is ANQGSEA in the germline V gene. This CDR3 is CSARTNRIPNYGYTF. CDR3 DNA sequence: TGCAGCGCCCGGACCAACAGGATCCCTAACTATGGCTACACCTTC.

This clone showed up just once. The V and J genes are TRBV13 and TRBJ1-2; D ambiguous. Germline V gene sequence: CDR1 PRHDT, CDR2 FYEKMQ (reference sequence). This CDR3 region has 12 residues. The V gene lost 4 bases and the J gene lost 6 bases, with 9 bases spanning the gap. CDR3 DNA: TGTGCCAGCAGCTACGCCGGGGATGGCTACACCTTC. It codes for CASSYAGDGYTF.

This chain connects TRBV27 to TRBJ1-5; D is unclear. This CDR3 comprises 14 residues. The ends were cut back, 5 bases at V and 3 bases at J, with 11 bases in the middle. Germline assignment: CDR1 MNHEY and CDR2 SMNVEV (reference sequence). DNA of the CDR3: TGTGCCAGCAGTCCGAACAGATACAATCAGCCCCAGCATTTT. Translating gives CASSPNRYNQPQHF.

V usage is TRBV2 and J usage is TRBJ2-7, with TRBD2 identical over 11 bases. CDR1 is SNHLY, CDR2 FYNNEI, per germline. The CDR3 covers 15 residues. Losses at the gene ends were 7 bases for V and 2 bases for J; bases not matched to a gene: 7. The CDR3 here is CASKIAGGTPYEQYF. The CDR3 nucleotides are TGTGCCAGCAAGATAGCGGGAGGGACCCCCTACGAGCAGTACTTC. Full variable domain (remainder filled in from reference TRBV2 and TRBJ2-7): EPEVTQTPSHQVTQMGQEVILRCVPISNHLYFYWYRQILGQKVEFLVSFYNNEISEKSEIFDDQFSVERPDGSNFTLKIRSTKLEDSAMYFCASKIAGGTPYEQYFGPGTRLTVT.

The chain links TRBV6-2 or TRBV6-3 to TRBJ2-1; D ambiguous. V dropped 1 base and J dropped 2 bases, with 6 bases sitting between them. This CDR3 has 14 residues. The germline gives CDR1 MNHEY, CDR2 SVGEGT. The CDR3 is CASSYLGTYNEQFF. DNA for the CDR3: TGTGCCAGCAGTTACTTAGGGACCTACAATGAGCAGTTCTTC.

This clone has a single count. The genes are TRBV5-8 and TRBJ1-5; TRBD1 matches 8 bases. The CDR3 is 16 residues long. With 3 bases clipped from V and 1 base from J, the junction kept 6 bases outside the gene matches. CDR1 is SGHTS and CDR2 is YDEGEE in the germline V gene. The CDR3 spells CASSSDRGISNQPQHF. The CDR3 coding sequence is TGTGCCAGCAGCTCAGACAGGGGAATAAGCAATCAGCCCCAGCATTTT.

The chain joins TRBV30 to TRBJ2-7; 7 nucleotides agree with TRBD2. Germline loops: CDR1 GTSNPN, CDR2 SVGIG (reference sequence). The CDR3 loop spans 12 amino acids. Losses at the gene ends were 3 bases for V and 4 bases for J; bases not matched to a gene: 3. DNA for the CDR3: TGTGCCTGGAGGGGGGGAGGGTACGAGCAGTACTTC. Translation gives CAWRGGGYEQYF.

In nucleotides, the CDR3 is TGTGCCAGTAGAGACAGGGGCGGGTGGACCCAGTACTTC. This translates into CASRDRGGWTQYF. The chain employs TRBV19 and TRBJ2-5, with 8 bases lining up with TRBD1. V was pared by 6 bases and J by 7 bases, with 7 bases of the junction left unmatched. Germline lookup yields CDR1 LNHDA and CDR2 SQIVND (reference sequence). This CDR3 region has 13 residues.

CDR3 coding DNA: TGTGCCAGCAGTTACTCGATGCAGGCGGGACCCTATGGCTACACCTTC. Translated, it gives CASSYSMQAGPYGYTF. The chain combines TRBV6-6 with TRBJ1-2; tentative D call: TRBD1 (5 bases). V lost 0 bases to trimming and J lost 4 bases, with 15 bases between them. The CDR3 is 16 amino acids. Germline assignment: CDR1 MNHNY and CDR2 SVGAGI (reference sequence).

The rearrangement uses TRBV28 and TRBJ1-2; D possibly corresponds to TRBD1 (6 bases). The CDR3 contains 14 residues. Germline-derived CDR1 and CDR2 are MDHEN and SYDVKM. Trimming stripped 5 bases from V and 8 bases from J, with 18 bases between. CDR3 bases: TGTGCCAGCAGTGCGGCACAGGGATTGGGGGGCTACACCTTC. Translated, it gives CASSAAQGLGGYTF.